Presented here are 22 T cell receptor beta chains from one specimen sequenced in a study of cytomegalovirus exposure and HLA in healthy donors. The PCR was carried out with 60 Vbeta primers and 13 Jbeta primers. TCRdb's table, derived via immunoSEQ multiplex PCR, lists solely in-frame clones and lacks some. Its listing shows fewer than 250,000 clones. The sample was PBMCs. The receptors shown here come from a woman aged 30 to 39 in good health and CMV-seropositive.

This sequence joins TRBV27 and TRBJ2-1; TRBD2 matches 13 bases. Germline trimming cut 7 bases from V and 9 bases from J; bases unmatched to any gene: 15. This CDR3 comprises 17 residues. Germline lookup yields CDR1 MNHEY and CDR2 SMNVEV (reference sequence). This CDR3 is CASTRRGGLAGRGEQFF. CDR3 sequence (DNA): TGTGCCAGCACCCGCCGGGGGGGACTAGCGGGAAGGGGTGAGCAGTTCTTC.

The rearrangement links TRBV9 to TRBJ2-5, with D possibly TRBD2 on 6 matching bases. The germline V gene encodes CDR1 SGDLS and CDR2 YYNGEE. The CDR3 has 15 amino acids. V gave up 4 bases and J gave up 5 bases, with 18 bases separating them. The CDR3 coding sequence is TGTGCCAGCAGCCAATCAACGGAGGGTGCGGAGACCCAGTACTTC. This translates into CASSQSTEGAETQYF.

This chain connects TRBV9 to TRBJ2-5; 10 positions agree with TRBD2. This CDR3 comprises 15 residues. J gave up 2 bases and V 2 bases, and 3 bases lay outside the gene matches. CDR1 and CDR2 from the germline V gene are SGDLS and YYNGEE. CDR3 sequence reads: CASSVSGGYQETQYF. DNA of the CDR3: TGTGCCAGCAGCGTTAGCGGGGGGTATCAAGAGACCCAGTACTTC.

The gene calls are TRBV28 and TRBJ2-3, with 8 positions matching TRBD2. The J segment lost 3 bases and the V segment lost 5 bases, leaving 7 bases of the junction unmatched. CDR3 length: 15 amino acids. CDR1 and CDR2 from the germline V gene are MDHEN and SYDVKM. The CDR3 coding sequence is TGTGCCAGCAGTCACCTTGAGCGGGGGACAGATACGCAGTATTTT. Its translation is CASSHLERGTDTQYF.

The rearrangement links TRBV19 to TRBJ2-5; D remains ambiguous. This CDR3 is built from 14 residues. V gave up 1 base and J gave up 0 bases, with 6 bases separating them. The germline gives CDR1 LNHDA, CDR2 SQIVND (reference sequence). Here the CDR3 DNA reads TGTGCCAGTAGTATAGGTAGCTACCAAGAGACCCAGTACTTC. Its protein is CASSIGSYQETQYF.

This chain connects TRBV10-3 to TRBJ2-2; TRBD2 matches at 7 bases. Germline CDR1 is ENHRY and CDR2 is SYGVKD. With 6 bases clipped from V and 6 bases from J, the junction kept 10 bases outside the gene matches. The CDR3 is made up of 15 amino acids. CDR3 bases: TGTGCCATCAGCCCGGGAGGTGGCGGTCCCGGGGAGCTGTTTTTT. As protein: CAISPGGGGPGELFF.

The chain couples TRBV29-1 to TRBJ1-4, with D tentatively TRBD1 (5 bases). Trimming pared 3 bases from V and 7 bases from J, leaving 18 bases between. The V gene's germline CDR1 is SQVTM and CDR2 ANQGSEA. This CDR3 contains 15 residues. As DNA, the CDR3 is TGCAGCGTTGAGGGCCCGGGTCCTAGGGGTGAAAAACTGTTTTTT. This codes for CSVEGPGPRGEKLFF. Looking up the rest from reference TRBV29-1 and TRBJ1-4 gives the full variable domain: SAVISQKPSRDICQRGTSLTIQCQVDSQVTMMFWYRQQPGQSLTLIATANQGSEATYESGFVIDKFPISRPNLTFSTLTVSNMSPEDSSIYLCSVEGPGPRGEKLFFGSGTQLSVL.

J is TRBJ2-7 and V is TRBV11-2, with D maybe TRBD1 (6 bases). The length of the CDR3 is 14 residues. V lost 1 base to trimming and J lost 0 bases, with 7 bases between them. Germline values: CDR1 SGHAT, CDR2 FQNNGV. The CDR3 coding sequence is TGTGCCAGCAGCTTAGTACAGGGCTCCTACGAGCAGTACTTC. Translated: CASSLVQGSYEQYF. Variable domain in full (rest from reference TRBV11-2 and TRBJ2-7): EAGVAQSPRYKIIEKRQSVAFWCNPISGHATLYWYQQILGQGPKLLIQFQNNGVVDDSQLPKDRFSAERLKGVDSTLKIQPAKLEDSAVYLCASSLVQGSYEQYFGPGTRLTVT.

This rearrangement joins TRBV9 to TRBJ2-3; 11 positions agree with TRBD2. The V segment lost 4 bases and the J segment 0 bases; nucleotides outside the gene matches: 1. CDR1 is SGDLS, CDR2 YYNGEE, per germline. This CDR3 has 15 amino acids. Here the CDR3 DNA reads TGTGCCAGCAGCCGACTAGCGGGGAGCACAGATACGCAGTATTTT. This sequence encodes CASSRLAGSTDTQYF.

The chain employs TRBV7-9 and TRBJ2-1; a possible D gene is TRBD1 (6 bases). The length of the CDR3 is 14 residues. V lost 2 bases and J lost 8, with 13 bases in between. CDR1 and CDR2 (germline): SEHNR, FQNEAQ (reference sequence). CDR3 nucleotides: TGTGCCAGCAGCTTACACCAGGGGATGGATGAGCAGTTCTTC. Translated, it gives CASSLHQGMDEQFF.

The rearrangement joins TRBV5-4 to TRBJ2-5; the match to TRBD2 covers 7 bases. The J call may be faulty, since TRBJ2-7 better matches the DNA end. In germline, CDR1 is SGHNT, CDR2 YYREEE (reference sequence). CDR3 size: 14 residues. The CDR3 DNA reads TGTGCCAGCAGCTTGGGTGGCGGGAGTTACGAGCAGTACTTC. This sequence encodes CASSLGGGSYEQYF.

The chain recombines TRBV2 with TRBJ1-2, with D hard to call. Trimming removed 4 bases from V and 2 bases from J, with 5 bases in between. Germline values: CDR1 SNHLY, CDR2 FYNNEI. This CDR3 spans 12 amino acids. The CDR3 here is CASSGRNYGYTF. CDR3 DNA sequence: TGTGCCAGCAGTGGGAGAAACTATGGCTACACCTTC.

The chain couples TRBV12-5 to TRBJ2-6; 7 bases agree with TRBD1. This CDR3 region has 17 residues. Germline V lookup: CDR1 LGHNT, CDR2 FRNRAP. The ends lost 0 bases at V and 4 bases at J; junction bases unmatched: 6. The CDR3 here is CASGLVALGQGANVLTF. CDR3 bases: TGTGCTAGTGGTTTGGTCGCCCTGGGACAGGGGGCCAACGTCCTGACTTTC.

J is TRBJ1-2 and V is TRBV5-4, with D possibly matching TRBD1 (6 bases). V dropped 3 bases and J dropped 0 bases, with 12 bases sitting between them. Germline V gives CDR1 SGHNT, CDR2 YYREEE (reference sequence). The CDR3 extends over 15 amino acids. The CDR3 DNA follows: TGTGCCAGCAGCTCATGGACAGTTCCTAACTATGGCTACACCTTC. This translates into CASSSWTVPNYGYTF.

The chain links TRBV7-9 to TRBJ1-1; maybe TRBD1 (6 bases). The CDR3 covers 12 residues. V was shortened by 5 bases and J by 5 bases, with 9 bases between the two germline ends. Germline lookup yields CDR1 SEHNR and CDR2 FQNEAQ (reference sequence). For the CDR3, the DNA is TGTGCCAGCAGCCGTCAGGGGACTGAAGCTTTCTTT. Translated: CASSRQGTEAFF.

The rearrangement uses TRBV30 and TRBJ2-5, with TRBD2 matching 9 bases. Germline-derived CDR1 and CDR2 are GTSNPN and SVGIG (reference sequence). The CDR3 consists of 13 residues. The V segment lost 3 bases and the J segment 7 bases; nucleotides outside the gene matches: 6. This CDR3 is CAWRGREGRTQYF. CDR3 bases: TGTGCCTGGAGGGGGCGGGAGGGAAGGACCCAGTACTTC.

This chain joins TRBV5-1 and TRBJ2-7; TRBD1 aligns across 8 bases. The CDR3 runs to 16 residues. Germline CDR1 is SGHRS and CDR2 is YFSETQ. Trimming at V came to 4 bases and at J to 2 bases, leaving 11 bases not matched to a gene. The CDR3 here is CASSPNPGQGTYEQYF. CDR3 in DNA: TGCGCCAGCAGCCCAAACCCAGGACAGGGTACCTACGAGCAGTACTTC.

The chain joins TRBV6-6 to TRBJ1-3, with D maybe TRBD1 (5 bases). The CDR3 consists of 16 residues. Germline lookup yields CDR1 MNHNY and CDR2 SVGAGI (reference sequence). V was pared by 2 bases and J by 0 bases, with 11 bases between. The CDR3 is CASSYPADSSGNTIYF. In nucleotides, the CDR3 is TGTGCCAGCAGTTACCCCGCAGACAGCTCTGGAAACACCATATATTTT.

J is TRBJ1-5 and V is TRBV28, with D possibly TRBD1 on 6 matching bases. Per the germline V gene, CDR1 is MDHEN and CDR2 is SYDVKM. The CDR3 has 14 residues. Deletions cut 5 bases from V and 3 bases from J, with 11 bases between. The CDR3 loop is CASSPDSLNQPQHF. CDR3 sequence (DNA): TGTGCCAGCAGTCCGGACAGCCTCAATCAGCCCCAGCATTTT.

The rearrangement links TRBV9 to TRBJ1-2; D gene ambiguous. The CDR3 is 13 residues long. The germline CDR1 and CDR2 sequences are SGDLS and YYNGEE. V was clipped by 0 bases and J by 8 bases, with 11 bases between them. CDR3 in amino acids: CASSVEYNSGYTF. Here the CDR3 DNA reads TGTGCCAGCAGCGTAGAGTATAATAGCGGCTACACCTTC.

The J gene is TRBJ1-1, the V gene TRBV6-5; D perhaps matches TRBD1 (6 bases). This CDR3 comprises 12 residues. The V gene's germline CDR1 is MNHEY and CDR2 SVGAGI. Trimming left V 8 bases short and J 10 bases short, with 17 bases between. This CDR3 is CASLTKGGRAFF. In DNA, the CDR3 is TGTGCCAGCTTAACGAAGGGGGGGCGAGCTTTCTTT.

The J gene is TRBJ2-3, the V gene TRBV7-9; 9 nucleotides align to TRBD2. The V segment lost 8 bases and the J segment 1 base; nucleotides outside the gene matches: 4. CDR3 length: 14 residues. The germline V gene encodes CDR1 SEHNR and CDR2 FQNEAQ (reference sequence). The CDR3 sequence: CASQSSGGTDTQYF. The CDR3 nucleotides are TGTGCCAGCCAATCTAGCGGGGGCACAGATACGCAGTATTTT. Based on the CDR3 plus reference TRBV7-9 and TRBJ2-3, the full variable domain is DTGVSQNPRHKITKRGQNVTFRCDPISEHNRLYWYRQTLGQGPEFLTYFQNEAQLEKSRLLSDRFSAERPKGSFSTLEIQRTEQGDSAMYLCASQSSGGTDTQYFGPGTRLTVL.